A single sample gave rise to the 25 T cell receptor beta chains below, sequenced in a study of Ad26.COV2.S vaccination and SARS-CoV-2 variants. As for treatment: approximately 18 received Ad26.COV2.S at low or high dose, single or two shots; a few received placebo; per-sample allocation not given. Following the first vaccine or placebo injection, samples were taken on day 63. Sequenced by immunoSEQ multiplex PCR; TCRdb stores in-frame clones only, minus some. Found here are approximately 400,000 clones, about 85% of them singletons; the top ten hold approximately 3.5%. The source material was peripheral blood, sampled in a trial of Ad26.COV2.S vaccine versus placebo. The receptors shown here come from a person between 18 and 65 years old who received the Ad26.COV2.S COVID-19 vaccine or a placebo.

V and J are TRBV10-1 and TRBJ2-2, with D perhaps matching TRBD1 (6 bases). V shed 6 bases and J shed 0 bases, with 11 bases lying between them. The CDR3 totals 15 residues. CDR1 and CDR2 from the germline V gene are WNHNN and SYGVQD (reference sequence). The CDR3 coding sequence is TGCGCCAGCAGCCACCGACAGGCGAACACCGGGGAGCTGTTTTTT. Protein product: CASSHRQANTGELFF.

J is TRBJ2-5 and V is TRBV29-1; possible D gene TRBD1, 6 bases. The CDR3 is 12 residues long. V dropped 4 bases and J dropped 2 bases, with 8 bases sitting between them. Germline lookup yields CDR1 SQVTM and CDR2 ANQGSEA. CDR3 in DNA: TGCAGCGTTGCCGGGACACAAGAGACCCAGTACTTC. Translation: CSVAGTQETQYF.

This rearrangement joins TRBV27 to TRBJ1-2; tentative D call: TRBD1 (6 bases). Germline V gives CDR1 MNHEY, CDR2 SMNVEV (reference sequence). The V gene lost 7 bases and the J gene lost 7 bases, with 19 bases spanning the gap. This CDR3 region has 14 residues. CDR3 bases: TGTGCCAGCAATCGGGGGGGCCATGGATCTGGCTACACCTTC. This translates into CASNRGGHGSGYTF.

This chain connects TRBV5-4 to TRBJ1-6, with TRBD1 matching over 12 bases. The CDR3 contains 15 residues. Germline loops: CDR1 SGHNT, CDR2 YYREEE (reference sequence). The ends lost 3 bases at V and 8 bases at J; junction bases unmatched: 3. The DNA of the CDR3 is TGTGCCAGCAGCTCCGGGACAGGGGGCCATTCACCCCTCCACTTT. Translating gives CASSSGTGGHSPLHF.

In its sample, this clone was seen many times. The rearrangement joins TRBV5-4 to TRBJ2-2; weak D call: TRBD2 (5 bases). The CDR3 is made up of 16 amino acids. Germline V lookup: CDR1 SGHNT, CDR2 YYREEE (reference sequence). The V end was cut by 3 bases, the J end by 6 bases, with 18 bases between. CDR3 sequence reads: CASSSGRERSAGELFF. In DNA form, the CDR3 reads TGTGCCAGCAGCTCCGGACGGGAAAGGAGTGCCGGGGAGCTGTTTTTT.

This chain connects TRBV29-1 to TRBJ2-7, with D maybe TRBD2 (5 bases). Trimming pared 3 bases from V and 6 bases from J, leaving 12 bases between. The CDR3 is 12 amino acids. CDR1 and CDR2 from the germline V gene are SQVTM and ANQGSEA. The DNA for the CDR3 is TGCAGCGTTGAGAGGGTCGGAGGCGAGCAGTACTTC. It translates to CSVERVGGEQYF.

V is TRBV2 and J is TRBJ2-5, with TRBD2 identical over 12 bases. The ends lost 10 bases at V and 5 bases at J; junction bases unmatched: 2. This CDR3 contains 12 residues. The germline V gene encodes CDR1 SNHLY and CDR2 FYNNEI. The CDR3 DNA is TGTGCCACGACTAGCGGGGGTGAGACCCAGTACTTC. Translated: CATTSGGETQYF.

This chain uses TRBV30 with TRBJ1-5; 7 bases line up with TRBD1. The CDR3 is made up of 17 amino acids. After removal of 3 bases from V and 2 bases from J, the junction contained 13 bases not matched to a gene. The V gene's germline CDR1 is GTSNPN and CDR2 SVGIG (reference sequence). CDR3 DNA sequence: TGTGCCTGGAGCCAAACAGGGGTCCTAAGGGGCAATCAGCCCCAGCATTTT. Translation gives CAWSQTGVLRGNQPQHF.

The V call is TRBV5-1, the J call TRBJ1-4; 8 bases match TRBD1. Trimming removed 4 bases from V and 8 bases from J; junction bases left unmatched: 7. The germline gives CDR1 SGHRS, CDR2 YFSETQ. This CDR3 contains 14 residues. This CDR3 reads CASSRGQGNEKLFF. The CDR3 bases are TGCGCCAGCAGCCGCGGACAGGGTAACGAAAAACTGTTTTTT.

The V call is TRBV10-1, the J call TRBJ1-6, with 8 bases fitting TRBD1. V shed 6 bases and J 10 bases; nucleotides not matched to a gene: 11. The CDR3 runs 15 residues. Germline-derived CDR1 and CDR2 are WNHNN and SYGVQD (reference sequence). The CDR3 reads CASSEQGQGDSPLHF. DNA for the CDR3: TGCGCCAGCAGCGAACAAGGACAGGGAGACTCACCCCTCCACTTT.

This clone was picked up a small number of times. The rearrangement joins TRBV10-3 to TRBJ1-2, with TRBD1 matching over 10 bases. The ends lost 1 base at V and 8 bases at J; junction bases unmatched: 10. The CDR3 loop spans 16 amino acids. CDR1 is ENHRY and CDR2 is SYGVKD in the germline V gene. The CDR3 coding sequence is TGTGCCATCAGTGAGTTCCCGACAGGGGGCGCAGGAGGCTACACCTTC. Translation gives CAISEFPTGGAGGYTF.

This clone was counted a few times. The J gene is TRBJ1-4, the V gene TRBV3-1 (or the pseudogene TRBV3-2); D possibly corresponds to TRBD1 (5 bases). Trimming removed 1 base at V and 5 bases at J, with 14 bases between. Looked up from germline, CDR1 is LGHDT and CDR2 is YNNKEL (reference sequence). CDR3 size: 16 residues. The CDR3, as DNA: TGTGCCAGCAGCCAAGGGCCGGGCAGGGAAAATGAAAAACTGTTTTTT. Amino acid sequence: CASSQGPGRENEKLFF.

This clone showed up just once. V and J are TRBV24-1 and TRBJ2-5; D unclear. This CDR3 contains 16 residues. V was trimmed by 2 bases and J by 3 bases, leaving 15 bases between them. Germline V CDR1 and CDR2: KGHDR, SFDVKD. The DNA for the CDR3 is TGTGCCACCAGTGATTCCAAGGACGGCTTCAAAGAGACCCAGTACTTC. This gives the protein CATSDSKDGFKETQYF.

This clone has only a few counts. The CDR3 here is CASSPQQGQEFF. The CDR3 nucleotides read TGTGCCAGCTCACCACAGCAGGGGCAGGAGTTCTTC. The chain carries TRBV18 and TRBJ2-1; D might be TRBD1 (6 bases). The V end lost 1 base, the J end lost 14 bases, and 12 bases lay between the germline ends. The germline V gene has CDR1 KGHSH and CDR2 LQKENI. This CDR3 is built from 12 residues.

This sequence joins TRBV28 and TRBJ2-3; D call uncertain. The CDR3 extends over 14 amino acids. The V and J ends lost 5 bases and 5 bases respectively, with 14 bases between them. CDR1 is MDHEN and CDR2 is SYDVKM in the germline V gene. This CDR3 reads CASSQLVPGDTQYF. The CDR3 DNA is TGTGCCAGCAGTCAGCTCGTTCCGGGAGATACGCAGTATTTT.

CDR3 DNA sequence: TGCGCCAGCAGCCAAGATCTCCAGGGGGGTGAGCAGTTCTTC. This translates into CASSQDLQGGEQFF. The chain has TRBV4-1 and TRBJ2-1; D might be TRBD1 (7 bases). The germline V and J ends were trimmed by 0 bases and 9 bases, with 12 bases remaining between them. Germline V gene data show CDR1 as MGHRA and CDR2 as YSYEKL. The CDR3 has 14 amino acids.

The rearrangement uses TRBV3-1 (or the pseudogene TRBV3-2) and TRBJ2-3; a weak D match, TRBD2 (5 bases). This CDR3 has 13 residues. Trimming removed 1 base at V and 7 bases at J, with 9 bases between. The germline V gene encodes CDR1 LGHDT and CDR2 YNNKEL (reference sequence). The CDR3 loop is CASSQGLAYTQYF. The CDR3 DNA sequence: TGTGCCAGCAGCCAAGGGCTAGCCTATACGCAGTATTTT.

The V gene is TRBV28, the J gene TRBJ2-2; 11 bases align to TRBD1. The CDR3 is 16 residues long. The trim removed 6 bases at V and 3 bases at J, leaving 6 bases unmatched. Germline V gives CDR1 MDHEN, CDR2 SYDVKM. CDR3 in amino acids: CASSQGTGGHTGELFF. CDR3 sequence (DNA): TGTGCCAGCAGCCAAGGGACAGGGGGACACACCGGGGAGCTGTTTTTT. Using reference TRBV28 and TRBJ2-2 for the parts outside the CDR3, the full variable domain is DVKVTQSSRYLVKRTGEKVFLECVQDMDHENMFWYRQDPGLGLRLIYFSYDVKMKEKGDIPEGYSVSREKKERFSLILESASTNQTSMYLCASSQGTGGHTGELFFGEGSRLTVL.

This chain links TRBV6-5 with TRBJ1-5, with a tentative D call TRBD1 (6 bases). The CDR3 length is 12 residues. Between the trimmed V and J ends, which lost 5 bases and 15 bases, there was a span of 17 bases. CDR1 is MNHEY and CDR2 is SVGAGI in the germline V gene. The CDR3: CASSPGGRVRHF. CDR3 DNA: TGTGCCAGCAGTCCCGGGGGCAGGGTTCGGCATTTT.

This clone was picked up many times. The V call is TRBV5-4, the J call TRBJ1-2; 7 bases are a match to TRBD1. Unmatched junction bases numbered 4, after V lost 2 bases and J lost 3 bases. The CDR3 extends over 14 amino acids. Germline loops: CDR1 SGHNT, CDR2 YYREEE (reference sequence). In DNA form, the CDR3 reads TGTGCCAGCAGCTTCCCAACAGGGGACTATGGCTACACCTTC. Encoded protein: CASSFPTGDYGYTF.

This sequence joins TRBV28 and TRBJ2-5; maybe TRBD2 (6 bases). The V gene's germline CDR1 is MDHEN and CDR2 SYDVKM. The V end was cut by 2 bases, the J end by 5 bases, with 15 bases between. CDR3 size: 15 residues. Written as DNA, the CDR3 is TGTGCCAGCAGTTTACCCCCCGGGGCGGGGGAGACCCAGTACTTC. Protein sequence: CASSLPPGAGETQYF.

The chain has TRBV30 and TRBJ1-3; D might be TRBD1 (5 bases). The ends were cut back, 1 base at V and 2 bases at J, with 9 bases in the middle. The CDR3 sequence is 14 residues long. Germline V CDR1 and CDR2: GTSNPN, SVGIG (reference sequence). CDR3 protein: CAWSAGGTGNTIYF. The CDR3 DNA follows: TGTGCCTGGAGTGCCGGGGGAACTGGAAACACCATATATTTT.

A remark on this clone: Other DNA sequences in the same sample also yield this CDR3. The CDR3 spells CASSRNTGELFF. The CDR3 nucleotides read TGTGCCAGCAGCCGGAACACCGGGGAGCTGTTTTTT. The chain joins TRBV27 to TRBJ2-2; D call uncertain. The V end was cut by 6 bases, the J end by 1 base, with 3 bases between. The CDR3 extends over 12 amino acids. Per the germline V gene, CDR1 is MNHEY and CDR2 is SMNVEV (reference sequence).

V is TRBV15 and J is TRBJ2-7; D might be TRBD1 (5 bases). Trimming cost V 3 bases and J 3 bases, with 9 bases left between them. Looked up from germline, CDR1 is LNHNV and CDR2 is YYDKDF (reference sequence). The CDR3 extends over 13 amino acids. The chain's CDR3 is CATSRDTIYEQYF. CDR3 DNA: TGTGCCACCAGCAGGGACACCATCTACGAGCAGTACTTC.

In nucleotides, the CDR3 is TGTGCCAGCACCCTACTAGCGGGGGGCTACGAGCAGTACTTC. It translates to CASTLLAGGYEQYF. The V call is TRBV6-6, the J call TRBJ2-7; TRBD2 matches 12 bases. J gave up 3 bases and V 7 bases, and 4 bases lay outside the gene matches. The CDR3 spans 14 residues. Germline V lookup: CDR1 MNHNY, CDR2 SVGAGI (reference sequence).